This T cell receptor beta chain was profiled in a study of response to subunit inactivated influenza vaccine. One entry per CDR3 protein results from TCRdb running MiXCR on the RT-PCR reads. The sample includes hundreds of thousands of distinct CDR3 sequences, around 25% of them seen just once. A note on this clonotype: Its antigen is undetermined.

Germline loops: CDR1 SGHDN, CDR2 FVKESK. V lost 3 bases to trimming and J lost 4 bases, with 9 bases between them. This CDR3 is 13 amino acids long. The study, taken as a whole, reports: A suggestion made by the authors is that each seasonal influenza vaccination recruits few new T cells.

The chain carries TRBV14 and TRBJ1-1; possible D gene TRBD1, 6 bases. This specimen consisted of CD4+ T cells sorted from PBMCs, obtained 4 to 6 days after vaccination. The source of this sequence is a man aged 45-65 years who received an inactivated influenza vaccine. CDR3 in amino acids: CASSHTGTTEAFF. The CDR3 bases are TGTGCCAGCAGCCATACAGGGACCACTGAAGCTTTCTTT.